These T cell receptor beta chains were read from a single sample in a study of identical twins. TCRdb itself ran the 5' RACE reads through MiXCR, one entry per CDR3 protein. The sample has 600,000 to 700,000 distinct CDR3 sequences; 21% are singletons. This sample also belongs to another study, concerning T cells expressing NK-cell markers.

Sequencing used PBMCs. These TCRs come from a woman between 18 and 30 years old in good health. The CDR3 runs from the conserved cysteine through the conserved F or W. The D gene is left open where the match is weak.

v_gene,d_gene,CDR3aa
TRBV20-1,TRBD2,CSAAGYLAGGYEQYF
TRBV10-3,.,CAISGGGENTEAFF
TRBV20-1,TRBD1,CSASDRETYEQYF
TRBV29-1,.,CSVERDGEAFF
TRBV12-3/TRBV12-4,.,CASSLGRTFSAFF
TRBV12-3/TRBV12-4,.,CASSFSLARTQYF
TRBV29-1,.,CSVVVGNEQYF
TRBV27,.,CASSLGTTQYF
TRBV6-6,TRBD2,CATTGGRDEQFF
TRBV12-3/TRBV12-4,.,CASSLRHMGTEAFF
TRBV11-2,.,CASSNSPDRVTFF
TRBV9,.,CASSVVGQGETQYF
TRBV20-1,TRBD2,CSAINPPGLGQFF
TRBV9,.,CASSVQGSYNEQFF
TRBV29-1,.,CSVQLGREYTYNEQFF
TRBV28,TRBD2,CASSVSLAEYQETQYF
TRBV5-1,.,CASSLADRAEQETQYF
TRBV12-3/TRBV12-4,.,CASSWGRDTDTQYF
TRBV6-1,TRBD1,CASRGERQGRNYGYTF
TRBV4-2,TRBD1,CASSQDGTGGDTEAFF
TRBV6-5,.,CASSYSSRVNYGYTF
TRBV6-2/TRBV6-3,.,CASRRPTGPYEQYF
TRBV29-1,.,CSVEMVRWGNTGELFF
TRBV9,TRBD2,CASSETGTSGYNEQFF
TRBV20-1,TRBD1,CSATATNRGEQYF